This TCR beta chain originates from a study of technical replicates of blood from several donors. CDR1 and CDR2 from the germline V gene are SGHRS and YFSETQ. Trimming removed 0 bases from V and 5 bases from J, with 11 bases in between. The CDR3 contains 15 residues. Libraries were prepared by immunoSEQ multiplex PCR; TCRdb keeps only in-frame clonotypes and omits some of them. The profile shows tens of thousands of clones, 90% to 97% of them singletons. Sequences were obtained from T cells isolated from PBMCs. The receptor was derived from a human donor in good health. The V call is TRBV5-1, the J call TRBJ1-4, with a weak D call TRBD1 (5 bases). The CDR3: CASSLDRKGNEKLFF. The CDR3 DNA reads TGCGCCAGCAGCTTGGACAGGAAAGGGAATGAAAAACTGTTTTTT.